This T cell receptor beta chain was sequenced during a study of memory B cells and T cells in multiple sclerosis listed by TCRdb under 2018. For context, the study as a whole: TCR beta repertoires of autoproliferating peripheral T cells were compared with the TCR beta repertoires of brain lesion-infiltrating T cells in multiple sclerosis patients. Two multiple sclerosis patients, for whom either brain lesions at autopsy or brain-infiltrating cells from biopsy were available, were included in TCR sequencing. Study-wide conclusions, independent of this receptor: Clone-set sizes varied between compartments, which affected the numbers of shared clonotypes and made normalization necessary.

Compared with germline, V lacks 4 bases and J lacks 1 base; bases without a gene match: 7. The CDR1 and CDR2 encoded by the germline V gene are SGDLS and YYNGEE. CDR3 length: 15 amino acids, cysteine to phenylalanine. Solely the CDR3 DNA is kept, with 45 bases framed from the first base. This clone is a singleton in its sample. This clone's antigen is unknown. No qualities accompany the bases; no much larger clone lies one base away. The immunoSEQ Platform was used to amplify TCRbeta CDR3 regions from extracted genomic DNA. Multiplex PCR, high-throughput sequencing and a vendor bioinformatics pipeline were brought together in the immunoSEQ assay. Per the authors' processing: Non-productive sequences and CDR3s shorter than 4 amino acids were excluded, and clonotype frequencies were recalculated for each sample. In immunoSEQ Analyzer 2.0, shared clonotypes were identified as those with identical CDR3 amino acid, V gene and J gene sequences. Repertoire overlap was normalized by dividing shared clonotype counts by the product of both clone-set sizes, with the result scaled by 1000 into arbitrary units. TCRdb provides this immuneACCESS table in a form limited to in-frame rearrangements. Some clones are lacking; in checked studies, under half of them reflect an unresolved V gene, and why the rest are absent is not known. D and trimming come from the DNA, and the V and J calls and clone size come from that table. Counted in this sample were 11,000 or so clones; 80% to 90% of them appeared once. Of the sample, over 2.5% is held by the ten largest clones.

After CFSE-labeled PBMCs were cultured without a stimulus, the autoproliferating (CFSEdim) and non-proliferating (CFSEhi) T cell fractions were sequenced separately. In total, over 4.5x10^7 CFSE-labeled PBMCs were cultured without stimulus for roughly 7 days, after which replicate wells were pooled. PBMCs were labeled with around 0.5 uM CFSE and cultured without exogenous stimuli in serum-free AIM-V medium. Before use, PBMCs were isolated by Ficoll density gradient centrifugation and cryopreserved. Live 7-AAD-negative cells were sorted on a FACSAria III, washed with PBS, and frozen at -80 degrees C as dry pellets.

Sequencing used PBMCs from blood kept in culture. Recombination connected TRBV9 to TRBJ1-1, with TRBD1 identical over 7 junction bases. The source of this sequence is a human donor with multiple sclerosis. CDR3 sequence: CASSPRQGRNTEAFF. The nucleotide sequence reads as follows: TGTGCCAGCAGCCCCCGACAGGGTCGGAACACTGAAGCTTTCTTT.